The clone carrying this TCR beta chain was observed at least ten times. Antigen specificity is unknown. These data are taken from a study of early T cells in non-severe SARS-CoV-2 infection. Study information: Sequenced material consisted of bulk RNA (from unsorted whole blood), and chains were unpaired.

Study-level points and caveats: Anti-spike CD8 responses were favored in VDJdb matching, and private and CD4 specificities were missed.

Germline CDR1 SGHRS, CDR2 YFSETQ. This CDR3 has 14 residues. Trimming stripped 3 bases from V and 0 bases from J, with 10 bases between. The library protocol tagged individual cDNA molecules with unique molecular identifiers. TCRdb reprocessed the 5' RACE reads with MiXCR, giving one entry per CDR3 protein. The sample contains roughly 72,000 distinct CDR3 sequences, around 12% of which appear only once. This specimen was whole blood, taken at baseline. The TCR originated in an adult who was a healthcare worker with PCR-confirmed SARS-CoV-2 infection or an uninfected control (not recorded which). The V gene is TRBV5-1, the J gene TRBJ2-7; unclear D gene. The CDR3 DNA follows: TGCGCCAGCAGCTCAACAGCAGGCTCCTACGAGCAGTACTTC. Protein product: CASSSTAGSYEQYF.